The T cell receptor (beta chain) described here comes from a study of blood T cell repertoires in COVID-19 (dated by TCRdb to the early 2020s). Broadly, across the study: The collaborator samples originated in the United States, Italy and Spain and spanned the acute and convalescent phases of COVID-19. The prospective study material was composed of cDNA or gDNA derived from T cells, B-cell-depleted T cells, or PBMCs. Deeply sampled blood TCRbeta repertoires from subjects exposed to, actively infected with, or recovered from COVID-19 were included in the dataset. The repertoires were released in a freely available public database intended as a resource for research on the immune response to SARS-CoV-2. The samples were drawn from the first 160 participants of the ongoing ImmuneRACE study and from 1,200 or so subjects provided by 6 global collaborators. The sample metadata nearly always contained a de-identified subject ID, COVID-19 status, age in years and sex. HLA class I and class II types, where available, came from metadata supplied by the sample provider rather than from assay-based typing. Paper-wide results and their limitations: How much clinical and demographic metadata was included differed by source and by participant, and the metadata was provided uncurated.

Inclusive of the bounding cysteine and phenylalanine, the CDR3 is 15 residues long. CDR3 DNA is the only sequence kept; it has 45 bases, read in frame from the first base. The germline V gene sets CDR1 to SQVTM and CDR2 to ANQGSEA. V is clipped by 2 bases and J by 7 bases, and the sequence between their germline boundaries is 18 bases long. TCRbeta CDR3 regions were amplified from genomic DNA by means of the immunoSEQ Assay, a bias-controlled multiplex PCR. In the source study's methods: The number of nucleated cells in each sample was estimated by amplification of reference gene primers within the assay. Sequence reads were collapsed and filtered to measure the absolute abundance of every unique TCRbeta CDR3 rearrangement. Productive Simpson clonality was computed per sample as the square root of Simpson's diversity index over productive rearrangements. TCRdb retrieved this table from immuneACCESS and kept in-frame rearrangements only. Not all clones are present; in checked studies, unresolved V genes account for under half, and no reason is known for the remainder. The V and J calls and clone size are taken from that table; D and trimming were inferred from the DNA. The sample records 220,000 or so clones, 84% of which are singletons. In total, the top ten clones hold 5.1% of the sample.

Samples from volunteer blood donors who had recovered from COVID-19 were contributed by a second Seattle source. Collaborating institutions collected whole blood in K2EDTA tubes following their own protocols. Collaborator samples were shipped for TCRbeta analysis as frozen whole blood, isolated PBMCs, or DNA extracted from either sample type. Turning to this clone: The antigen it binds to is not known. No quality values exist for individual bases; no much larger clone is one base distant.

The source is a woman aged 55-75 years who had recovered from COVID-19. The chain couples TRBV29-1 to TRBJ2-1, with a tentative D gene TRBD1 over 6 matching bases. What was sequenced was peripheral blood. The CDR3 in this case is CSVELWQGSWNEQFF. The bases read TGCAGCGTTGAATTGTGGCAGGGGAGCTGGAATGAGCAGTTCTTC.